These T cell receptor beta chains were read from a single sample in a study of identical twins' blood T cells. TCRdb ran MiXCR on the 5' RACE reads and lists one entry per CDR3 protein. The sample includes 300,000 to 400,000 distinct CDR3 sequences, under 30% of them seen just once. Input material: PBMCs. These receptors all come from a woman aged 18 to 55 in good health. Both conserved end residues are part of each CDR3. Fields, in order: D gene, V gene, J gene, clone size, CDR3 DNA, CDR3 protein. D genes are given only for firm matches. A row's size may be missing; if present it is once, few, many or a size class.

D gene: TRBD2; V gene: TRBV20-1; J gene: TRBJ2-3; clone size: .; CDR3 DNA: TGCAGTGCTGGCTCCCTAGCGGGGGGCCCAGATACGCAGTATTTT; CDR3 protein: CSAGSLAGGPDTQYF
D gene: TRBD2; V gene: TRBV3-1; J gene: TRBJ2-4; clone size: .; CDR3 DNA: TGTGCCAGCAGCCAGACTAGCGGGGGGGCCTCGGCCAAAAACATTCAGTACTTC; CDR3 protein: CASSQTSGGASAKNIQYF
D gene: .; V gene: TRBV29-1; J gene: TRBJ2-7; clone size: .; CDR3 DNA: TGCAGCGTTGAAGTCGGGGACTCCTACGAGCAGTACTTC; CDR3 protein: CSVEVGDSYEQYF
D gene: .; V gene: TRBV5-1; J gene: TRBJ2-2; clone size: few; CDR3 DNA: TGCGCCAGCAAATTTCGTAATTTCGTACAGGCGAACACCGGGGAGCTGTTTTTT; CDR3 protein: CASKFRNFVQANTGELFF
D gene: .; V gene: TRBV10-3; J gene: TRBJ2-3; clone size: few; CDR3 DNA: TGTGCCATCAGTGCCTTAAGGGATACGCAGTATTTT; CDR3 protein: CAISALRDTQYF
D gene: .; V gene: TRBV29-1; J gene: TRBJ1-1; clone size: few; CDR3 DNA: TGCAGCGTTCCTGACGCATGGAACACTGAAGCTTTCTTT; CDR3 protein: CSVPDAWNTEAFF
D gene: .; V gene: TRBV7-8; J gene: TRBJ1-5; clone size: .; CDR3 DNA: TGTGCCAGCAGCTTAGCGGAGGGTGAGAATCAGCCCCAGCATTTT; CDR3 protein: CASSLAEGENQPQHF
D gene: TRBD1; V gene: TRBV28; J gene: TRBJ2-1; clone size: once; CDR3 DNA: TGTGCCAGCGGTCAGGACAGGGGTGAGCAGTTCTTC; CDR3 protein: CASGQDRGEQFF
D gene: .; V gene: TRBV18; J gene: TRBJ1-2; clone size: few; CDR3 DNA: TGTGCCAGCTCACCGGTGGGGGACTATGGCTACACCTTC; CDR3 protein: CASSPVGDYGYTF
D gene: .; V gene: TRBV10-3; J gene: TRBJ1-5; clone size: few; CDR3 DNA: TGTGCCATCAGTGAGTGGGGGCCTCAACAGCCCCAGCATTTT; CDR3 protein: CAISEWGPQQPQHF
D gene: .; V gene: TRBV27; J gene: TRBJ2-1; clone size: few; CDR3 DNA: TGTGCCAGTTTCTTCGCCGGGCCTGAATGTCTCACACCCACCAATGAGCAGTTCTTC; CDR3 protein: CASFFAGPECLTPTNEQFF
D gene: .; V gene: TRBV10-3; J gene: TRBJ1-1; clone size: .; CDR3 DNA: TGTGCTTCCCGGGGGGCTAAAGCTTTCTTT; CDR3 protein: CASRGAKAFF
D gene: .; V gene: TRBV10-1; J gene: TRBJ1-1; clone size: few; CDR3 DNA: TGTGCCAGCAGGGAGGACGGTTACACTGAAGCTTTCTTT; CDR3 protein: CASREDGYTEAFF
D gene: .; V gene: TRBV18; J gene: TRBJ1-1; clone size: few; CDR3 DNA: TGTGCCAGCTCACCCCTTGTTGAACTGAACACTGAAGCTTTCTTT; CDR3 protein: CASSPLVELNTEAFF
D gene: .; V gene: TRBV6-6; J gene: TRBJ2-2; clone size: .; CDR3 DNA: TGTGCCAGCAGAGAATCCGACCGGGAGCTGTTTTTT; CDR3 protein: CASRESDRELFF
D gene: .; V gene: TRBV9; J gene: TRBJ1-5; clone size: many; CDR3 DNA: TGTGCCAGCAGCGTCGATGACGATCAGCCCCAGCATTTT; CDR3 protein: CASSVDDDQPQHF
D gene: .; V gene: TRBV6-1; J gene: TRBJ1-1; clone size: .; CDR3 DNA: TGTGCCAGCAGGGTCGGGGGGAGAGCTTTCTTT; CDR3 protein: CASRVGGRAFF
D gene: .; V gene: TRBV7-9; J gene: TRBJ1-1; clone size: few; CDR3 DNA: TGTGCCAGCAGCCAAACTATTATAGCAGGCCCTGAAGCTTTCTTT; CDR3 protein: CASSQTIIAGPEAFF
D gene: .; V gene: TRBV20-1; J gene: TRBJ1-4; clone size: .; CDR3 DNA: TGCAGTGCTAGATCTCGTAGCGAAAAACTGTTTTTT; CDR3 protein: CSARSRSEKLFF
D gene: .; V gene: TRBV4-1; J gene: TRBJ1-5; clone size: many; CDR3 DNA: TGCGCCAGCAGCCAAGCCCCCAGGCAGCCCCAGCATTTT; CDR3 protein: CASSQAPRQPQHF
D gene: .; V gene: TRBV30; J gene: TRBJ1-1; clone size: .; CDR3 DNA: TGTGCCAGGAGTGTATTTACCGGATCCGAAGCTTTCTTT; CDR3 protein: CARSVFTGSEAFF
D gene: .; V gene: TRBV5-1; J gene: TRBJ1-2; clone size: .; CDR3 DNA: TGCGCCAGCAGCTTGGGTGACGCTGGCTACACCTTC; CDR3 protein: CASSLGDAGYTF
D gene: .; V gene: TRBV20-1; J gene: TRBJ1-1; clone size: .; CDR3 DNA: TGCAGTGCCACCGGGACCCAGAGCACTGAAGCTTTCTTT; CDR3 protein: CSATGTQSTEAFF
D gene: .; V gene: TRBV20-1; J gene: TRBJ2-1; clone size: .; CDR3 DNA: TGCAGTGCTCAAACAGGGAACAATGAGCGGTTCTTC; CDR3 protein: CSAQTGNNERFF
D gene: TRBD1; V gene: TRBV25-1; J gene: TRBJ2-3; clone size: many; CDR3 DNA: TGTGCCAGCAGTGGGGACAGCTTAGCCACAGATACGCAGTATTTT; CDR3 protein: CASSGDSLATDTQYF
D gene: .; V gene: TRBV23-1; J gene: TRBJ2-3; clone size: .; CDR3 DNA: TGCGCCAGCAGTCGGAAGGACCGCGTCTGCACTAGCACAGATACGCAGTATTTT; CDR3 protein: CASSRKDRVCTSTDTQYF
D gene: .; V gene: TRBV2; J gene: TRBJ1-2; clone size: many; CDR3 DNA: TGTGCCAGCAGTGACCGGGACTATGGCTACACCTTC; CDR3 protein: CASSDRDYGYTF
D gene: .; V gene: TRBV29-1; J gene: TRBJ1-2; clone size: .; CDR3 DNA: TGCAGCGTTGATGAGCAGAGCTATGGCTACACCTTC; CDR3 protein: CSVDEQSYGYTF
D gene: .; V gene: TRBV21-1; J gene: TRBJ2-1; clone size: .; CDR3 DNA: TGCGCCAGCAGCAAGGGAGGGCTGGGTAATGAGCAGCTCTTC; CDR3 protein: CASSKGGLGNEQLF
D gene: .; V gene: TRBV29-1; J gene: TRBJ2-7; clone size: .; CDR3 DNA: TGCAGCGTTGAAGTGGCCCCCGAGCAGTACTTC; CDR3 protein: CSVEVAPEQYF
D gene: .; V gene: TRBV19; J gene: TRBJ1-5; clone size: few; CDR3 DNA: TGTGCCAGTAGTATAGATAAGCGTCATAATCAGCCCCAGCATTTT; CDR3 protein: CASSIDKRHNQPQHF
D gene: TRBD1; V gene: TRBV11-2; J gene: TRBJ1-1; clone size: .; CDR3 DNA: TGTGCCAGCAGCTTTGCGGACAGGGGAGCTTTCTTT; CDR3 protein: CASSFADRGAFF
D gene: .; V gene: TRBV4-2; J gene: TRBJ2-3; clone size: .; CDR3 DNA: TGTGCCAGCACCCCCGAGGTGTCGAGGAGCGGTTCCACAGATACGCAGTATTTT; CDR3 protein: CASTPEVSRSGSTDTQYF
D gene: .; V gene: TRBV6-5; J gene: TRBJ1-1; clone size: few; CDR3 DNA: TGTGCCAGCAGGGCGACAGGTAGGCGGAACACTGAAGCTTTCTTT; CDR3 protein: CASRATGRRNTEAFF
D gene: .; V gene: TRBV12-5; J gene: TRBJ1-3; clone size: few; CDR3 DNA: TGTGGAAGCGGGTGGAGCTCTGGAAACACCATATATTTT; CDR3 protein: CGSGWSSGNTIYF